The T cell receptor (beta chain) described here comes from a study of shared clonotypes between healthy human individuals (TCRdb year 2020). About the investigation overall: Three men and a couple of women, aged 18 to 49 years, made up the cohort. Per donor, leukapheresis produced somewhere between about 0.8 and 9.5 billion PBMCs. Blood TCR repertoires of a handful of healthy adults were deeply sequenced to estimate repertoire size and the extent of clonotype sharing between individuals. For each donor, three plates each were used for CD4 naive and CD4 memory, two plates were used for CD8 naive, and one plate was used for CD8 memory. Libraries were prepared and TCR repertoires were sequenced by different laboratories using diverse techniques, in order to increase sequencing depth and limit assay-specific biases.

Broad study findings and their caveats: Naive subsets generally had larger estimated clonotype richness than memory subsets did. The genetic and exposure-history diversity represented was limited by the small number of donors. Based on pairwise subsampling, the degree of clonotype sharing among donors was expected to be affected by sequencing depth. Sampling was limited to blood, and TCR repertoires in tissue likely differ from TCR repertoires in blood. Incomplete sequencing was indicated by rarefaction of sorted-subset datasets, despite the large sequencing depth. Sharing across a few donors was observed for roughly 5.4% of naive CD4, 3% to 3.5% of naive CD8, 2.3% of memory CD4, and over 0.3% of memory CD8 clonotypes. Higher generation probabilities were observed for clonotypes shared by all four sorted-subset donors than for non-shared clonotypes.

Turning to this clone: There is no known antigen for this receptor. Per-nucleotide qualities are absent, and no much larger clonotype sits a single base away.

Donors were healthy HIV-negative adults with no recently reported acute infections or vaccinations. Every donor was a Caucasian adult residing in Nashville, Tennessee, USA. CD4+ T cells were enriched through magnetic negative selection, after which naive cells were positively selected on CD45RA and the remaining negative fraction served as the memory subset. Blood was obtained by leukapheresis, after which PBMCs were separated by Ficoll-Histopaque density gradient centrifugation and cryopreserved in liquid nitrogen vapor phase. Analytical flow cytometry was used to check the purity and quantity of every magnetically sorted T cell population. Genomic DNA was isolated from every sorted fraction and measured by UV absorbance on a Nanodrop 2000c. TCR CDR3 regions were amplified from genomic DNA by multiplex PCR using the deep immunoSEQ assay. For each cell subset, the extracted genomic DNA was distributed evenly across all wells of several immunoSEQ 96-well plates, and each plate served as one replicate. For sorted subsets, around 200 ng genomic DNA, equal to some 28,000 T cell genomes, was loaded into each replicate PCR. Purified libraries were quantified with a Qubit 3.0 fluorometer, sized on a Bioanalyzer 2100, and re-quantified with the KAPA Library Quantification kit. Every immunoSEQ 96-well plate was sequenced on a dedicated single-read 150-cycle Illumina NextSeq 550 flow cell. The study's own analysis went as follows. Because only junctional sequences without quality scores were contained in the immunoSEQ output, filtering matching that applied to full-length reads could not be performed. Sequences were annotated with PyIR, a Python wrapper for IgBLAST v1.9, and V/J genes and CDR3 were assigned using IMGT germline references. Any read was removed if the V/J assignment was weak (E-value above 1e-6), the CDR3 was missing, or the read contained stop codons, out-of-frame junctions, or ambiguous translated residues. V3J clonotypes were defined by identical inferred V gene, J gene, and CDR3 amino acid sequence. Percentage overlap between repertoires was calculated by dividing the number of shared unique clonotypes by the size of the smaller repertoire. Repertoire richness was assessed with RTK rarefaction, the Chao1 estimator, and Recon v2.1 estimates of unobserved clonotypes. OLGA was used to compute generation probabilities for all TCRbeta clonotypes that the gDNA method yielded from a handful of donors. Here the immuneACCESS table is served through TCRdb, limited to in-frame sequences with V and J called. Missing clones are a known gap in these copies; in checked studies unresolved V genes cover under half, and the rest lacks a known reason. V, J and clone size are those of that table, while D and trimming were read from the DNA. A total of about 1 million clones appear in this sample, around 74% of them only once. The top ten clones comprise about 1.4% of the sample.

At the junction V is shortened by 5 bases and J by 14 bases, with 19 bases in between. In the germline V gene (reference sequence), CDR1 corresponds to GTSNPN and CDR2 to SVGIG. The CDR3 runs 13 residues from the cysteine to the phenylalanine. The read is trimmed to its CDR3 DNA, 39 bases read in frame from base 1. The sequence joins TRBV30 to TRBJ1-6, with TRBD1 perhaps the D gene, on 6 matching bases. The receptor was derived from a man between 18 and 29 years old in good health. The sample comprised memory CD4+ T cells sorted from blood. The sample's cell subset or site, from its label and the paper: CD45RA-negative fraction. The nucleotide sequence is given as TGTGCCTGGGGGATACAGGGAGCTACGACCCTCCACTTT. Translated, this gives CAWGIQGATTLHF.